This is a list of T cell receptor beta chains from one sample in a study of T cells in Graves' hyperthyroidism and ophthalmopathy. TCRdb recomputed calls from the multiplex PCR reads with MiXCR, one row per CDR3 protein. The sample lists roughly 840,000 distinct CDR3 sequences, more than 30% seen once, with 8.9% in the top ten. The specimen was blood. The receptor set was obtained from a young man with Graves' hyperthyroidism. Each CDR3 is given with its conserved first and last residue. The order of the fields is J gene, CDR3 length, D gene, V gene, clone size, CDR3 DNA, CDR3 protein. The D gene is left open where the match is weak. Clone size is stated in some rows and not others, as once, few, many or a class when expanded.

j_call: TRBJ1-1
cdr3_length: 15
d_call: TRBD1
v_call: TRBV13
clone_size: .
cdr3_nt: TGTGCCAGCAGCGCGCGGACAGGTCCTCTCCTTGAAGCTTTCTTT
cdr3_aa: CASSARTGPLLEAFF

j_call: TRBJ2-7
cdr3_length: 13
d_call: .
v_call: TRBV11-2
clone_size: .
cdr3_nt: TGTGTCAGCAGCTTTGAACGATTCTACGAGCAGTACTTC
cdr3_aa: CVSSFERFYEQYF

j_call: TRBJ2-7
cdr3_length: 12
d_call: .
v_call: TRBV7-2
clone_size: .
cdr3_nt: TGTGCCAGCAGCTCATACCCCTACGAGCAGTACTTC
cdr3_aa: CASSSYPYEQYF

j_call: TRBJ1-5
cdr3_length: 15
d_call: TRBD1
v_call: TRBV5-1
clone_size: .
cdr3_nt: TGCGCCAGGAACTTGGAAGGGGGCAGGGGTCAGCCCCAGCATTTT
cdr3_aa: CARNLEGGRGQPQHF

j_call: TRBJ1-1
cdr3_length: 11
d_call: .
v_call: TRBV25-1
clone_size: .
cdr3_nt: TGTGCTAGAGATGAGACAGATGAAGCTTTCTTT
cdr3_aa: CARDETDEAFF

j_call: TRBJ2-5
cdr3_length: 21
d_call: .
v_call: TRBV7-2
clone_size: .
cdr3_nt: .
cdr3_aa: CASSRPDVNTEAFFGQETQYF

j_call: TRBJ1-1
cdr3_length: 14
d_call: .
v_call: TRBV10-3
clone_size: many
cdr3_nt: TGTGCCATCAGTGAAGGGTCAGGAGGTTCCTTCGCTTTCTTT
cdr3_aa: CAISEGSGGSFAFF

j_call: TRBJ2-5
cdr3_length: 13
d_call: .
v_call: TRBV11-1
clone_size: many
cdr3_nt: TGTGCCAGCAGCTACAGGGCGGAGGAGACCCAGTACTTC
cdr3_aa: CASSYRAEETQYF

j_call: TRBJ2-5
cdr3_length: 15
d_call: .
v_call: TRBV12-3/TRBV12-4
clone_size: .
cdr3_nt: TGTGCCAGTGCTTCAGTGGCGCGCTGGGAAGAGACCCAGTACTTC
cdr3_aa: CASASVARWEETQYF

j_call: TRBJ1-2
cdr3_length: 15
d_call: TRBD1
v_call: TRBV7-2
clone_size: .
cdr3_nt: TGTGCCAGCAGCCCTAGGGCAGGGGGCGCCTATGGCTACACCTTC
cdr3_aa: CASSPRAGGAYGYTF

j_call: TRBJ2-3
cdr3_length: 15
d_call: .
v_call: TRBV29-1
clone_size: .
cdr3_nt: TGCAGCGTTGACCTAGGCTGGGGAATCACAGATACGCAGTATTTT
cdr3_aa: CSVDLGWGITDTQYF

j_call: TRBJ1-3
cdr3_length: 16
d_call: TRBD1
v_call: TRBV28
clone_size: .
cdr3_nt: TGTGCCAGCAGTTTATGGGACAGGGGCTCTGGAAACACCATATATTTT
cdr3_aa: CASSLWDRGSGNTIYF

j_call: TRBJ2-7
cdr3_length: 12
d_call: .
v_call: TRBV2
clone_size: many
cdr3_nt: TGTGCCAGCAGTGAAAGCAGCTACGAGCAGTACTTC
cdr3_aa: CASSESSYEQYF

j_call: TRBJ1-1
cdr3_length: 15
d_call: .
v_call: TRBV7-6
clone_size: few
cdr3_nt: TGTGCCAGCAGCGATTACAGGTCCTCGAACACTGAAGCTTTCTTT
cdr3_aa: CASSDYRSSNTEAFF

j_call: TRBJ1-5
cdr3_length: 15
d_call: .
v_call: TRBV4-1
clone_size: .
cdr3_nt: TGCGCCAGCAGCCACCCCGACAGGAGCGGTCAGCCCCAGCATTTT
cdr3_aa: CASSHPDRSGQPQHF

j_call: TRBJ2-7
cdr3_length: 16
d_call: .
v_call: TRBV7-9
clone_size: .
cdr3_nt: TGTGCCAGCAGCTCATTTAGGCAGGGGAAGGCCTACGAGCAGTACTTC
cdr3_aa: CASSSFRQGKAYEQYF

j_call: TRBJ1-6
cdr3_length: 14
d_call: .
v_call: TRBV12-3/TRBV12-4
clone_size: .
cdr3_nt: TGTGCCAGCAGACCCCGGGACTCAGGATCACCCCTCCACTTT
cdr3_aa: CASRPRDSGSPLHF

j_call: TRBJ2-7
cdr3_length: 16
d_call: .
v_call: TRBV7-2
clone_size: .
cdr3_nt: TGTGCCAGCAGCTTAGTAGTAGGGGAGCTAGACTACGAGCAGTACTTC
cdr3_aa: CASSLVVGELDYEQYF

j_call: TRBJ1-1
cdr3_length: 12
d_call: TRBD1
v_call: TRBV19
clone_size: many
cdr3_nt: TGTGCCAGTAGTCTATCGACAGGGAATGCTTTCTTT
cdr3_aa: CASSLSTGNAFF

j_call: TRBJ2-5
cdr3_length: 13
d_call: .
v_call: TRBV16
clone_size: .
cdr3_nt: TGTGCCAGCAGCGGCGGTAGGATGGAGACCCAGTACTTC
cdr3_aa: CASSGGRMETQYF

j_call: TRBJ2-7
cdr3_length: 12
d_call: .
v_call: TRBV20-1
clone_size: .
cdr3_nt: TGCAGTGCTCGGCGGGGTGGCTACGAGCAGTACTTC
cdr3_aa: CSARRGGYEQYF

j_call: TRBJ2-5
cdr3_length: 15
d_call: TRBD2
v_call: TRBV7-3
clone_size: few
cdr3_nt: TGTGCCAGCAGCTTCCTCGGGGGGTCTCAAGAGACCCAGTACTTC
cdr3_aa: CASSFLGGSQETQYF

j_call: TRBJ2-5
cdr3_length: 16
d_call: TRBD1
v_call: TRBV15
clone_size: many
cdr3_nt: TGTGCCACCAGCAGAGAAAGGACAGGGGGCTTTGGGACCCAGTACTTC
cdr3_aa: CATSRERTGGFGTQYF

j_call: TRBJ2-2
cdr3_length: 13
d_call: .
v_call: TRBV6-6
clone_size: .
cdr3_nt: TGTGCCAGCAGTACCGACTCCCCCGGGGAGCTGTTTTTT
cdr3_aa: CASSTDSPGELFF

j_call: TRBJ1-5
cdr3_length: 18
d_call: .
v_call: TRBV20-1
clone_size: many
cdr3_nt: TGCAGTGCTAGACCCTGGGGCAGGGGCGGGAGTGACAATCAGCCCCAGCATTTT
cdr3_aa: CSARPWGRGGSDNQPQHF

j_call: TRBJ2-2
cdr3_length: 17
d_call: TRBD2
v_call: TRBV5-6
clone_size: .
cdr3_nt: TGTGCCAGCAGCTTGGCATTTACTAGCGGGGCGACCGGGGAGCTGTTTTTT
cdr3_aa: CASSLAFTSGATGELFF

j_call: TRBJ1-2
cdr3_length: 14
d_call: .
v_call: TRBV2
clone_size: many
cdr3_nt: TGTGCCAGCACCGAAAGTGCGGGGAACTATGGCTACACCTTC
cdr3_aa: CASTESAGNYGYTF

j_call: TRBJ1-3
cdr3_length: 18
d_call: TRBD1
v_call: TRBV9
clone_size: .
cdr3_nt: TGTGCCAGCAGCGTAGAAGCCGGGACAGGGGTTGCTGGAAACACCATATATTTT
cdr3_aa: CASSVEAGTGVAGNTIYF

j_call: TRBJ2-2
cdr3_length: 13
d_call: .
v_call: TRBV7-9
clone_size: .
cdr3_nt: TGCGCCAGCAGCTTCACCCCCGCCGGGGAGCTGTTTTTT
cdr3_aa: CASSFTPAGELFF

j_call: TRBJ1-5
cdr3_length: 15
d_call: .
v_call: TRBV5-1
clone_size: .
cdr3_nt: TGCGCCAGCAGCCAGGAGGGGGGGCAGGGTCAGCCCCAGCATTTT
cdr3_aa: CASSQEGGQGQPQHF

j_call: TRBJ2-3
cdr3_length: 15
d_call: TRBD2
v_call: TRBV7-6
clone_size: .
cdr3_nt: TGTGCCAGCAGCCAGACTAGCGGGAGTAGAGATACGCAGTATTTT
cdr3_aa: CASSQTSGSRDTQYF

j_call: TRBJ1-1
cdr3_length: 15
d_call: TRBD1
v_call: TRBV5-1
clone_size: few
cdr3_nt: TGCGCCAGCAGCGGTGGACAGGGGGCGCGTACTGAAGCTTTCTTT
cdr3_aa: CASSGGQGARTEAFF

j_call: TRBJ2-7
cdr3_length: 13
d_call: .
v_call: TRBV9
clone_size: few
cdr3_nt: TGTGCCAGCAGCGTAGGTAGCACATACGAGCAGTACTTC
cdr3_aa: CASSVGSTYEQYF

j_call: TRBJ2-5
cdr3_length: 14
d_call: .
v_call: TRBV5-1
clone_size: few
cdr3_nt: TGCGCCAGCAGCCCGGGACAAGCCCAAGAGACCCAGTACTTC
cdr3_aa: CASSPGQAQETQYF

j_call: TRBJ2-7
cdr3_length: 11
d_call: .
v_call: TRBV6-5
clone_size: few
cdr3_nt: TGTGCCAGCAGTTACCGGACAAAGCAGTACTTC
cdr3_aa: CASSYRTKQYF

j_call: TRBJ2-7
cdr3_length: 11
d_call: TRBD1
v_call: TRBV29-1
clone_size: .
cdr3_nt: TGCAGCGGCGACAGGGCCTACGAGCAGTACTTC
cdr3_aa: CSGDRAYEQYF

j_call: TRBJ2-5
cdr3_length: 15
d_call: .
v_call: TRBV7-2
clone_size: .
cdr3_nt: TGTGCCAGCAGCTTAGGGGGATACACCCAGGAGACCCAGTACTTC
cdr3_aa: CASSLGGYTQETQYF

j_call: TRBJ1-1
cdr3_length: 16
d_call: TRBD1
v_call: TRBV6-1
clone_size: few
cdr3_nt: TGTGCCAGCAGTTACTCGTTGGGACAGGGCGTCCATGAAGCTTTCTTT
cdr3_aa: CASSYSLGQGVHEAFF

j_call: TRBJ2-7
cdr3_length: 14
d_call: TRBD1
v_call: TRBV10-3
clone_size: .
cdr3_nt: TGTGCCATGGCGCCGGGGACAGGGACCTACGAGCAGTACTTC
cdr3_aa: CAMAPGTGTYEQYF

j_call: TRBJ1-5
cdr3_length: 13
d_call: .
v_call: TRBV10-2
clone_size: .
cdr3_nt: TGCGCCAGCAGTGTAGCGGCGAATCAGCCCCAGCATTTT
cdr3_aa: CASSVAANQPQHF

j_call: TRBJ1-1
cdr3_length: 13
d_call: .
v_call: TRBV29-1
clone_size: .
cdr3_nt: TGCAGCGTTGAGGAGGGGGGTTCCACTGAAGCTTTCTTT
cdr3_aa: CSVEEGGSTEAFF

j_call: TRBJ1-1
cdr3_length: 12
d_call: .
v_call: TRBV25-1
clone_size: .
cdr3_nt: TGTGCCAGCAGTTATCGGGTCACTGAAGCTTTCTTT
cdr3_aa: CASSYRVTEAFF

j_call: TRBJ1-2
cdr3_length: 15
d_call: TRBD1
v_call: TRBV2
clone_size: once
cdr3_nt: TGTGCCAGCAAATACGGACAGGCTACGATCTATGGCTACACCTTC
cdr3_aa: CASKYGQATIYGYTF

j_call: TRBJ1-5
cdr3_length: 17
d_call: .
v_call: TRBV19
clone_size: .
cdr3_nt: TGTGCCAGTAGTATGATCAGCTACAGCCTCAGCAATCAGCCCCAGCATTTT
cdr3_aa: CASSMISYSLSNQPQHF

j_call: TRBJ1-6
cdr3_length: 11
d_call: .
v_call: TRBV20-1
clone_size: many
cdr3_nt: TGCAGTGCTAGGACAGGCTCACCCCTCCACTTT
cdr3_aa: CSARTGSPLHF

j_call: TRBJ1-1
cdr3_length: 15
d_call: .
v_call: TRBV10-2
clone_size: many
cdr3_nt: TGCGCCAGCAGTGACCTACAGGGAGTGTACACTGAAGCTTTCTTT
cdr3_aa: CASSDLQGVYTEAFF

j_call: TRBJ2-7
cdr3_length: 14
d_call: .
v_call: TRBV5-6
clone_size: .
cdr3_nt: TGTGCCAGCAGCTTTAGCACAGCTCGGAACGAGCAGTACTTC
cdr3_aa: CASSFSTARNEQYF

j_call: TRBJ2-5
cdr3_length: 17
d_call: TRBD1
v_call: TRBV7-9
clone_size: .
cdr3_nt: TGTGCCAGCAGCTTAGGTCGGCAGGGGGCCGGTCGAGAGACCCAGTACTTC
cdr3_aa: CASSLGRQGAGRETQYF

j_call: TRBJ1-4
cdr3_length: 14
d_call: TRBD1
v_call: TRBV20-1
clone_size: few
cdr3_nt: TGCAGTGCTAGACGGGACAGGGGCCCCGAAAAACTGTTTTTT
cdr3_aa: CSARRDRGPEKLFF

j_call: TRBJ1-5
cdr3_length: 15
d_call: .
v_call: TRBV6-6
clone_size: few
cdr3_nt: TGTGCCAGCAGTTACAACGGGGACGGCAATCAGCCCCAGCATTTT
cdr3_aa: CASSYNGDGNQPQHF

j_call: TRBJ1-2
cdr3_length: 16
d_call: .
v_call: TRBV9
clone_size: many
cdr3_nt: TGTGCCAGCAGCTTCAATCAGGGCCCGGACTGGGGTGGCTACACCTTC
cdr3_aa: CASSFNQGPDWGGYTF

j_call: TRBJ1-5
cdr3_length: 14
d_call: .
v_call: TRBV2
clone_size: many
cdr3_nt: TGTGCCAGCAGTGAAACGGGCTTCAATCAGCCCCAGCATTTT
cdr3_aa: CASSETGFNQPQHF

j_call: TRBJ1-6
cdr3_length: 13
d_call: .
v_call: TRBV2
clone_size: .
cdr3_nt: TGTGCCAGCAGCTCCGGTCGGCGATCACCCCTCCACTTT
cdr3_aa: CASSSGRRSPLHF

j_call: TRBJ1-1
cdr3_length: 13
d_call: TRBD1
v_call: TRBV12-3/TRBV12-4
clone_size: many
cdr3_nt: TGTGCCAGCAGTATTCGACAGGGGGCGCATCCTTTCTTT
cdr3_aa: CASSIRQGAHPFF

j_call: TRBJ1-5
cdr3_length: 17
d_call: TRBD1
v_call: TRBV12-3/TRBV12-4
clone_size: few
cdr3_nt: TGTGCCAGCAGTCTCACGACGGGACAGGGGGCCGAGCAGCCCCAGCATTTT
cdr3_aa: CASSLTTGQGAEQPQHF

j_call: TRBJ1-1
cdr3_length: 14
d_call: .
v_call: TRBV20-1
clone_size: few
cdr3_nt: TGCAGTGCTAGAGATTGGCAGATTAACACTGAAGCTTTCTTT
cdr3_aa: CSARDWQINTEAFF

j_call: TRBJ2-7
cdr3_length: 17
d_call: TRBD2
v_call: TRBV7-3
clone_size: .
cdr3_nt: TGTGCCAGCAGCTTAGGGCTAGCGGGAGAGGGGAACTACGAGCAGTACTTC
cdr3_aa: CASSLGLAGEGNYEQYF